This T cell receptor (beta chain) is drawn from a study of cytomegalovirus exposure and HLA in healthy donors. Findings and limits, study-wide: A classifier reportedly called cytomegalovirus status with high sensitivity and specificity. In a later analysis, parvovirus B19, influenza, CMV and Epstein-Barr virus appeared linked to several top co-occurrence clusters.

Turning to this clone: Its antigen is unidentified.

The germline V gene has CDR1 MNHNY and CDR2 SVGAGI (reference sequence). Losses at the gene ends were 6 bases for V and 2 bases for J; bases not matched to a gene: 7. The CDR3 totals 14 residues. The PCR employed 60 Vbeta primers together with 13 Jbeta primers. Using immunoSEQ multiplex PCR, the repertoire was profiled, and TCRdb retains in-frame clones only, with some absent. This repertoire comprises 95,000 to 150,000 clones; its ten largest clones make up over 2%. The sequencing sample was made of PBMCs. The chain links TRBV6-6 to TRBJ2-7; 7 bases line up with TRBD1. The sequence derives from a man aged 35 to 55 in good health and CMV-seronegative. CDR3 DNA: TGTGCCAGCAGAAGCACCGGGACAGCCTACGAGCAGTACTTC. Translated, it gives CASRSTGTAYEQYF.